Presented here are 31 T cell receptor beta chains from one specimen sequenced in a study of cytomegalovirus exposure and HLA in healthy donors. Vbeta (60) and Jbeta (13) primers were used in the PCR. This table comes from immunoSEQ multiplex PCR, and its TCRdb copy is limited to in-frame clones, with some not included. The repertoire holds fewer than 200,000 clones, with roughly four fifths as singletons. The sequencing sample was made of PBMCs. These receptors all come from a woman between 45 and 65 years old in good health and CMV-seropositive.

This clone came up a few times. The junction shows a germline mismatch at one end, possibly a read error. The V gene is TRBV6-5, the J gene TRBJ2-1; D call uncertain. The length of the CDR3 is 13 residues. Germline assignment: CDR1 MNHEY and CDR2 SVGAGI. The CDR3 protein is CAIAPTVYDEQFF. CDR3 nucleotides: TGTGCCATTGCCCCCACGGTCTACGATGAGCAGTTCTTC.

V gene TRBV5-4 combines with J gene TRBJ2-2, with D tentatively TRBD2 (6 bases). Trimming cost V 5 bases and J 0 bases, with 11 bases left between them. This CDR3 spans 15 amino acids. In germline, CDR1 is SGHNT, CDR2 YYREEE (reference sequence). Here the CDR3 reads CASSPGLTNTGELFF. The CDR3 bases are TGTGCCAGCAGTCCGGGACTGACGAACACCGGGGAGCTGTTTTTT.

This chain links TRBV5-1 with TRBJ2-1; 7 positions match TRBD1. In germline, CDR1 is SGHRS, CDR2 YFSETQ. This CDR3 region has 14 residues. V was pared by 4 bases and J by 6 bases, with 7 bases of the junction left unmatched. The CDR3 DNA is TGCGCCAGCAGCCCGGGACAGACCTCCAATGAGCAGTTCTTC. This codes for CASSPGQTSNEQFF.

The chain joins TRBV6-5 to TRBJ1-1; tentatively, D is TRBD1 (5 bases). The CDR3 has 16 amino acids. Germline V gene lookup returns CDR1 MNHEY and CDR2 SVGAGI. Deletions cut 0 bases from V and 0 bases from J, with 11 bases between. The chain's CDR3 is CASSYSSGLMNTEAFF. The CDR3 DNA reads TGTGCCAGCAGTTACTCATCAGGGTTGATGAACACTGAAGCTTTCTTT.

The chain carries TRBV9 and TRBJ2-3, with D hard to call. Looked up from germline, CDR1 is SGDLS and CDR2 is YYNGEE. This CDR3 has 15 amino acids. V dropped 4 bases and J dropped 1 base, with 13 bases sitting between them. The CDR3 sequence is CASSPSLSRTDTQYF. The CDR3 coding sequence is TGTGCCAGCAGCCCCTCCCTAAGCCGCACAGATACGCAGTATTTT.

This rearrangement joins TRBV7-2 to TRBJ1-3; D uncertain. V dropped 0 bases and J dropped 4 bases, with 4 bases sitting between them. Germline CDR1 and CDR2: SGHTA and FQGNSA. The CDR3 consists of 13 residues. The CDR3 sequence is CASSLALGNTIYF. Written as DNA, the CDR3 is TGTGCCAGCAGCTTAGCTCTAGGAAACACCATATATTTT.

V is TRBV7-8 and J is TRBJ1-3; D not certain. This CDR3 is 17 amino acids long. CDR1 is SGHVS and CDR2 is FQNEAQ in the germline V gene. V was clipped by 1 base and J by 0 bases, with 13 bases between them. CDR3 residues: CASSLGATFYSGNTIYF. In DNA, the CDR3 is TGTGCCAGCAGCTTAGGGGCAACTTTCTACTCTGGAAACACCATATATTTT.

This rearrangement joins TRBV5-1 to TRBJ2-5, with D possibly being TRBD2 (6 bases). Germline CDR1 reads SGHRS; CDR2 reads YFSETQ. V lost 4 bases and J lost 7, with 23 bases in between. The CDR3 has 16 residues. CDR3 DNA sequence: TGCGCCAGCAGCACCGGGCCCCTTCGCCTCGGGGGGACCCAGTACTTC. It specifies CASSTGPLRLGGTQYF.

The gene calls are TRBV2 and TRBJ2-1; 11 bases match TRBD1. In germline, CDR1 is SNHLY, CDR2 FYNNEI. J was trimmed by 9 bases and V by 4 bases; bases with no gene match: 8. CDR3 size: 15 residues. CDR3 nucleotides: TGTGCCAGCAGTGGAGGGACAGGGGGTTGGAGTGAGCAGTTCTTC. It encodes CASSGGTGGWSEQFF.

This clone was found once. This chain links TRBV7-9 with TRBJ1-1; D gene unclear. Between the trimmed V and J ends, which lost 2 bases and 4 bases, there was a span of 11 bases. The CDR3 totals 14 residues. The germline V gene has CDR1 SEHNR and CDR2 FQNEAQ (reference sequence). DNA of the CDR3: TGTGCCAGCAGCTTAAGCCAGGTGGTCACTGAAGCTTTCTTT. Translated: CASSLSQVVTEAFF.

This clone has a single count. This rearrangement joins TRBV2 to TRBJ2-7; D is possibly TRBD2 (5 bases). The CDR3 totals 14 residues. Between the trimmed V and J ends, which lost 3 bases and 3 bases, there was a span of 12 bases. Germline V gene sequence: CDR1 SNHLY, CDR2 FYNNEI. The CDR3 nucleotides are TGTGCCAGCAGTGACACGGGGAATGTCTACGAGCAGTACTTC. This gives the protein CASSDTGNVYEQYF.

V and J are TRBV7-2 and TRBJ2-5; TRBD1 matches 10 bases. The CDR3 spans 16 residues. V was clipped by 5 bases and J by 3 bases; unmatched bases: 9. The V gene's germline CDR1 is SGHTA and CDR2 FQGNSA. The CDR3 DNA is TGTGCCAGCAGCCCAAGACAGGGGGCGAGGGAAGAGACCCAGTACTTC. Translated, it gives CASSPRQGAREETQYF. The full variable domain, rest sourced from reference TRBV7-2 and TRBJ2-5, is GAGVSQSPSNKVTEKGKDVELRCDPISGHTALYWYRQSLGQGLEFLIYFQGNSAPDKSGLPSDRFSAERTGGSVSTLTIQRTQQEDSAVYLCASSPRQGAREETQYFGPGTRLLVL.

The chain employs TRBV5-4 and TRBJ1-2; D is unresolved. Per the germline V gene, CDR1 is SGHNT and CDR2 is YYREEE (reference sequence). The CDR3 covers 13 residues. The V end lost 4 bases, the J end lost 4 bases, and 11 bases lay between the germline ends. CDR3 sequence (DNA): TGTGCCAGCAGCCCGACTCGGTTCTATGGCTACACCTTC. Its protein product is CASSPTRFYGYTF.

The table lists this clone with a few counts. CDR3 sequence (DNA): TGTGCCAGCAGTTCTAGTGAGCAGTTCTTC. Its translation is CASSSSEQFF. The V and J genes are TRBV2 and TRBJ2-1; D is uncertain. V gave up 5 bases and J gave up 9 bases, with 5 bases separating them. The germline V gene has CDR1 SNHLY and CDR2 FYNNEI. This CDR3 is built from 10 residues.

The V gene is TRBV7-3, the J gene TRBJ1-2; 10 bases line up with TRBD1. CDR3 length: 18 amino acids. Per the germline V gene, CDR1 is SGHTA and CDR2 is FQGTGA. J lost 7 bases, V lost 0 bases, and 14 bases had no gene match. CDR3: CASSLTPGQGRVMAGYTF. The CDR3 bases are TGTGCCAGCAGCTTAACGCCGGGACAGGGGAGGGTTATGGCTGGCTACACCTTC.

The genes are TRBV6-1 and TRBJ1-2, with D perhaps matching TRBD1 (6 bases). CDR3 length: 12 amino acids. Between the trimmed V and J ends, which lost 2 bases and 13 bases, there was a span of 14 bases. Looked up from germline, CDR1 is MNHNS and CDR2 is SASEGT. DNA for the CDR3: TGTGCCAGCAGTGAACGGCTGGGGGCCGGCACCTTC. This encodes CASSERLGAGTF.

The CDR3 nucleotides are TGCGCCAGCAGCCAAGTTTGGGGGGGTGGGGAAAACATTCAGTACTTC. The encoded protein is CASSQVWGGGENIQYF. The chain carries TRBV4-1 and TRBJ2-4, with TRBD2 matching 7 bases. The ends lost 1 base at V and 5 bases at J; junction bases unmatched: 8. The V gene's germline CDR1 is MGHRA and CDR2 YSYEKL. The CDR3 totals 16 residues.

J is TRBJ2-6 and V is TRBV5-6; no clear D gene. Germline V CDR1 and CDR2: SGHDT, YYEEEE. V lost 6 bases, J lost 0 bases, and 10 bases lay in between. The CDR3 has 15 residues. The CDR3 sequence: CASNPSGSGANVLTF. The CDR3 DNA reads TGTGCCAGCAACCCCTCGGGCTCTGGGGCCAACGTCCTGACTTTC. The full variable domain, rest sourced from reference TRBV5-6 and TRBJ2-6, is DAGVTQSPTHLIKTRGQQVTLRCSPKSGHDTVSWYQQALGQGPQFIFQYYEEEERQRGNFPDRFSGHQFPNYSSELNVNALLLGDSALYLCASNPSGSGANVLTFGAGSRLTVL.

This sequence joins TRBV19 and TRBJ2-3; tentatively, D is TRBD1 (7 bases). The CDR3 loop spans 15 amino acids. The ends were cut back, 3 bases at V and 3 bases at J, with 13 bases in the middle. The germline CDR1 and CDR2 sequences are LNHDA and SQIVND (reference sequence). The CDR3 DNA follows: TGTGCCAGTAGTATCACCGGGGGACAGACAGATACGCAGTATTTT. As protein: CASSITGGQTDTQYF.

In its sample, this clone was seen a few times. The genes are TRBV19 and TRBJ2-2, with D perhaps TRBD2 (6 bases). This CDR3 comprises 17 residues. Germline V gene lookup returns CDR1 LNHDA and CDR2 SQIVND (reference sequence). Trimming removed 5 bases at V and 0 bases at J, with 16 bases between. The CDR3 coding sequence is TGTGCCAGTAGTCCGGGTAGCGGTGTTTCGAACACCGGGGAGCTGTTTTTT. Translating it yields CASSPGSGVSNTGELFF.

The DNA of the CDR3 is TGCAGCGTCCTACCACAGGGGACGATTATGAACACTGAAGCTTTCTTT. It translates to CSVLPQGTIMNTEAFF. This chain links TRBV29-1 with TRBJ1-1, with 7 bases matching TRBD1. Germline CDR1 and CDR2: SQVTM and ANQGSEA. The CDR3 runs 16 residues. Unmatched junction bases numbered 13, after V lost 6 bases and J lost 0 bases.

In this sample, this clone turned up a few times. This chain links TRBV5-6 with TRBJ2-7; the D gene is possibly TRBD2 (5 bases). V gave up 1 base and J gave up 6 bases, with 8 bases separating them. This CDR3 has 12 residues. CDR1 and CDR2 (germline): SGHDT, YYEEEE. CDR3 DNA: TGTGCCAGCAGCTTGCCGGGGTGCGAGCAGTACTTC. Its protein is CASSLPGCEQYF.

The chain combines TRBV14 with TRBJ2-3, with D possibly being TRBD2 (7 bases). The CDR3 consists of 16 residues. Germline V lookup: CDR1 SGHDN, CDR2 FVKESK. Trimming took off 4 bases at V and 0 bases at J, with 14 bases between the two ends. CDR3 nucleotide sequence: TGTGCCAGCAGCCCTTTGGGGGGGGCTAGCACAGATACGCAGTATTTT. Its protein is CASSPLGGASTDTQYF.

The chain links TRBV6-1 to TRBJ2-5; TRBD2 matches 13 bases. The CDR3 has 15 residues. Germline V lookup: CDR1 MNHNS, CDR2 SASEGT. Unmatched junction bases numbered 6, after V lost 5 bases and J lost 6 bases. CDR3 in amino acids: CASSMTSGGTKTQYF. The DNA of the CDR3 is TGTGCCAGCAGTATGACTAGCGGGGGGACGAAGACCCAGTACTTC.

This clone was counted a few times. CDR3 protein: CASSLTGGAEFPEAFF. For the CDR3, the DNA is TGTGCCAGCAGTTTGACAGGGGGCGCCGAATTTCCTGAAGCTTTCTTT. The gene calls are TRBV6-5 and TRBJ1-1; 10 bases are a match to TRBD1. There are 16 residues in the CDR3. In germline, CDR1 is MNHEY, CDR2 SVGAGI. J gave up 6 bases and V 4 bases, and 11 bases lay outside the gene matches.

The chain has TRBV10-1 and TRBJ1-5; D perhaps matches TRBD1 (6 bases). The germline V gene encodes CDR1 WNHNN and CDR2 SYGVQD (reference sequence). The CDR3 totals 15 residues. The V gene lost 7 bases and the J gene lost 11 bases, with 24 bases spanning the gap. CDR3 sequence (DNA): TGCGCCAGCATCAATAGCAGGGACACACCCGGTGCCCAGCATTTT. This gives the protein CASINSRDTPGAQHF.

The V gene is TRBV5-8, the J gene TRBJ1-2; a weak D match, TRBD1 (5 bases). V lost 4 bases to trimming and J lost 8 bases, with 18 bases between them. CDR3 length: 14 amino acids. Germline CDR1 and CDR2: SGHTS and YDEGEE. The CDR3 region is CASSPGWGERGYTF. Here the CDR3 DNA reads TGTGCCAGCAGCCCCGGGTGGGGCGAACGGGGCTACACCTTC.

The J gene is TRBJ1-5, the V gene TRBV4-2; a weak D match, TRBD1 (5 bases). The germline gives CDR1 LGHNA, CDR2 YNFKEQ. This CDR3 contains 14 residues. Between the trimmed V and J ends, which lost 3 bases and 5 bases, there was a span of 11 bases. The CDR3 DNA reads as TGTGCCAGCAGCCATGATGACAGCGATCAGCCCCAGCATTTT. It yields the protein CASSHDDSDQPQHF.

This clone has just a few counts. The chain has TRBV5-4 and TRBJ2-1; 9 nucleotides align to TRBD2. CDR1 is SGHNT and CDR2 is YYREEE in the germline V gene (reference sequence). The CDR3 covers 17 residues. The V and J ends lost 2 bases and 3 bases, in that order; junction bases with no gene match: 9. The CDR3 nucleotides read TGTGCCAGCAGCTTACGGGCGGGGGGGCTCAGCTACAATGAGCAGTTCTTC. The encoded protein is CASSLRAGGLSYNEQFF.

This clone has more than one count but fewer than ten. The chain joins TRBV19 to TRBJ2-1; TRBD2 matches at 13 bases. There are 16 residues in the CDR3. V was clipped by 5 bases and J by 12 bases; unmatched bases: 13. From germline, CDR1 is LNHDA and CDR2 SQIVND (reference sequence). The CDR3 sequence is CASSLPGTSGTVRQFF. Here the CDR3 DNA reads TGTGCCAGTAGTCTCCCCGGGACTAGCGGGACCGTTCGGCAGTTCTTC.

This chain links TRBV2 with TRBJ1-2, with a weak D call TRBD1 (6 bases). V lost 4 bases and J 7 bases, leaving 13 bases between the germline ends. The CDR3 covers 13 residues. Per the germline V gene, CDR1 is SNHLY and CDR2 is FYNNEI. The CDR3 sequence is CASSAGQTLGYTF. The CDR3 DNA follows: TGTGCCAGCAGTGCAGGACAGACCCTTGGCTACACCTTC.